A single sample gave rise to the 20 T cell receptor beta chains below, sequenced in a study of tissue T cells after allogeneic stem cell transplantation. The data were produced by immunoSEQ multiplex PCR, yet TCRdb's version contains in-frame clones alone and is incomplete. This table has roughly 42,000 clones, roughly 92% appearing once. Sequencing used blood, obtained before transplantation. The receptor set was obtained from a woman aged 40 to 75 who later had graft-versus-host disease after an allogeneic stem cell transplant.

The chain has TRBV3-1 (or the pseudogene TRBV3-2) and TRBJ2-3, with 11 nucleotides matching TRBD2. Germline V gene data show CDR1 as LGHDT and CDR2 as YNNKEL (reference sequence). This CDR3 region has 16 residues. With 0 bases clipped from V and 11 bases from J, the junction kept 10 bases outside the gene matches. Here the CDR3 DNA reads TGTGCCAGCAGCCAAGAACTAGCGGGAGTGGGCGACGGGCAGTATTTT. Translation: CASSQELAGVGDGQYF.

This chain joins TRBV6-2 or TRBV6-3 and TRBJ1-1; D might be TRBD1 (5 bases). Per the germline V gene, CDR1 is MNHEY and CDR2 is SVGEGT. The V end lost 4 bases, the J end lost 0 bases, and 12 bases lay between the germline ends. The CDR3 has 15 residues. CDR3 region: CASSSAQGLNTEAFF. The CDR3 nucleotides read TGTGCCAGCAGTTCAGCCCAGGGATTGAACACTGAAGCTTTCTTT.

This chain connects TRBV5-4 to TRBJ2-2; 10 nucleotides agree with TRBD2. CDR1 and CDR2 from the germline V gene are SGHNT and YYREEE (reference sequence). V trimming: 0 bases; J trimming: 1 base; junction bases outside the gene matches: 3. This CDR3 is 17 amino acids long. The DNA for the CDR3 is TGTGCCAGCAGCTTGGTGGGGACTAGCGTGAACACCGGGGAGCTGTTTTTT. Residues: CASSLVGTSVNTGELFF.

Concerning this clone itself: At one boundary the junction diverges from the germline segment, which might be a read error. CDR3 amino acids: CASSIRTGGNQPQHF. CDR3 in DNA: TGTGCCAGTAGTATAAGGACAGGGGGCAACCAGCCCCAGCATTTT. This rearrangement joins TRBV19 to TRBJ1-5, with TRBD1 matching 11 bases. The germline V gene has CDR1 LNHDA and CDR2 SQIVND (reference sequence). CDR3 length: 15 residues. Filled out from reference TRBV19 and TRBJ1-5, the complete variable domain reads DGGITQSPKYLFRKEGQNVTLSCEQNLNHDAMYWYRQDPGQGLRLIYYSQIVNDFQKGDIAEGYSVSREKKESFPLTVTSAQKNPTAFYLCASSIRTGGNQPQHFGDGTRLSIL.

This clone was counted a single time. The chain is built from TRBV19 and TRBJ1-1; D possibly corresponds to TRBD1 (6 bases). Deletions cut 4 bases from V and 5 bases from J, with 14 bases between. The CDR3 has 14 residues. Germline V CDR1 and CDR2: LNHDA, SQIVND (reference sequence). CDR3 loop: CASSKRRGETEAFF. Written as DNA, the CDR3 is TGTGCCAGTAGTAAAAGGAGGGGGGAAACTGAAGCTTTCTTT.

The V and J genes are TRBV7-2 and TRBJ2-2, with 9 bases that match TRBD2. Germline CDR1 is SGHTA and CDR2 is FQGNSA. J lost 5 bases, V lost 5 bases, and 6 bases had no gene match. CDR3 length equals 15 residues. CDR3 nucleotide sequence: TGTGCCAGCAGCCCCCGGACTAGCGAGACCGGGGAGCTGTTTTTT. Residues: CASSPRTSETGELFF.

The chain links TRBV6-5 to TRBJ2-7; a possible D gene is TRBD2 (7 bases). The CDR3 is 13 residues long. V shed 6 bases and J shed 1 base, with 10 bases lying between them. CDR1 and CDR2 (germline): MNHEY, SVGAGI. The DNA of the CDR3 is TGTGCCAGCAGGGGGAGGGGGTCCTACGAGCAGTACTTC. Its translation: CASRGRGSYEQYF.

The chain joins TRBV25-1 to TRBJ2-1, with 8 positions matching TRBD2. This CDR3 has 14 residues. V lost 7 bases, J lost 3 bases, and 5 bases stayed unmatched. Germline V gene lookup returns CDR1 MGHDK and CDR2 SYGVNS. The CDR3 DNA reads as TGTGCCAGCAACCCAGCGGGAGACTACAATGAGCAGTTCTTC. Translating gives CASNPAGDYNEQFF.

The chain employs TRBV27 and TRBJ1-2; no clear D gene. Germline V gene sequence: CDR1 MNHEY, CDR2 SMNVEV (reference sequence). The V end lost 7 bases, the J end lost 0 bases, and 12 bases lay between the germline ends. This CDR3 comprises 14 residues. CDR3 protein: CASTGSHSNYGYTF. The CDR3 nucleotides read TGTGCCAGCACGGGGAGCCACTCTAACTATGGCTACACCTTC.

This clone was found once. The chain is built from TRBV6-5 and TRBJ2-3; the D is unclear. In germline, CDR1 is MNHEY, CDR2 SVGAGI. V shed 6 bases and J shed 4 bases, with 8 bases lying between them. CDR3 length equals 12 residues. The CDR3: CASSFSADTQYF. CDR3 in DNA: TGTGCCAGCAGCTTCTCAGCAGATACGCAGTATTTT.

V gene TRBV7-9 combines with J gene TRBJ2-1; 8 bases fit TRBD2. The CDR3 length is 16 residues. CDR1 and CDR2 (germline): SEHNR, FQNEAQ (reference sequence). After removal of 5 bases from V and 4 bases from J, the junction contained 10 bases not matched to a gene. CDR3 nucleotides: TGTGCCAGCAGCCCGCGGAGCGGGAGACTATACAATGAGCAGTTCTTC. This encodes CASSPRSGRLYNEQFF. The whole variable domain, filled in from reference TRBV7-9 and TRBJ2-1, reads DTGVSQNPRHKITKRGQNVTFRCDPISEHNRLYWYRQTLGQGPEFLTYFQNEAQLEKSRLLSDRFSAERPKGSFSTLEIQRTEQGDSAMYLCASSPRSGRLYNEQFFGPGTRLTVL.

This clone was seen only once. The chain links TRBV7-9 to TRBJ2-3; no clear D. CDR3 length: 16 amino acids. Trimming pared 0 bases from V and 0 bases from J, leaving 10 bases between. The germline V gene has CDR1 SEHNR and CDR2 FQNEAQ (reference sequence). The CDR3 DNA reads as TGTGCCAGCAGCTTAGCGTCCAGCGCTAGCACAGATACGCAGTATTTT. Translating gives CASSLASSASTDTQYF.

The chain joins TRBV7-2 to TRBJ2-7; TRBD2 aligns across 7 bases. Looked up from germline, CDR1 is SGHTA and CDR2 is FQGNSA. Germline trimming cut 6 bases from V and 2 bases from J; bases unmatched to any gene: 13. This CDR3 contains 16 residues. The CDR3 sequence is CASSFSSGGRAYEQYF. The CDR3, as DNA: TGTGCCAGCAGTTTCTCCTCCGGGGGGAGGGCCTACGAGCAGTACTTC.

This chain uses TRBV7-2 with TRBJ2-7; 10 positions match TRBD2. CDR1 SGHTA and CDR2 FQGNSA come from the germline V gene. The CDR3 is 15 amino acids. The ends lost 2 bases at V and 5 bases at J; junction bases unmatched: 6. The CDR3 DNA reads as TGTGCCAGCAGCTTAACATCCCTAGCGGGAGACGAGCAGTACTTC. It encodes CASSLTSLAGDEQYF.

This clone was counted between two and nine times. The rearrangement joins TRBV19 to TRBJ1-1; tentatively, D is TRBD1 (6 bases). In germline, CDR1 is LNHDA, CDR2 SQIVND (reference sequence). Trimming removed 4 bases from V and 6 bases from J, with 15 bases in between. This CDR3 comprises 14 residues. CDR3 bases: TGTGCCAGTAGTAGCCACAGGGAGGTCGCTGAAGCTTTCTTT. Amino acids: CASSSHREVAEAFF.

The chain joins TRBV6-2 or TRBV6-3 to TRBJ1-5, with unresolved D. The germline V gene encodes CDR1 MNHEY and CDR2 SVGEGT. Trimming cost V 3 bases and J 6 bases, with 12 bases left between them. The CDR3 is made up of 14 amino acids. CDR3 DNA sequence: TGTGCCAGCAGTTATAGCTGGGAGGGTCAGCCCCAGCATTTT. This translates into CASSYSWEGQPQHF.

The CDR3 protein is CASSKGLAGDSDTQYF. CDR3 nucleotide sequence: TGTGCCAGTAGTAAGGGACTAGCGGGAGATTCGGATACGCAGTATTTT. The rearrangement uses TRBV19 and TRBJ2-3, with 14 positions matching TRBD2. Germline V gives CDR1 LNHDA, CDR2 SQIVND (reference sequence). J gave up 6 bases and V 4 bases, and 6 bases lay outside the gene matches. The CDR3 totals 16 residues.

The chain combines TRBV29-1 with TRBJ1-1, with 7 bases matching TRBD1. V gave up 3 bases and J gave up 1 base; unmatched junction bases: 2. Per the germline V gene, CDR1 is SQVTM and CDR2 is ANQGSEA. The CDR3 covers 13 residues. The CDR3 sequence: CSVDRGGNTEAFF. As DNA, the CDR3 is TGCAGCGTTGACAGGGGGGGGAACACTGAAGCTTTCTTT.

This clone occurred a few times. This chain connects TRBV19 to TRBJ2-1; no clear D gene. Germline V gene lookup returns CDR1 LNHDA and CDR2 SQIVND (reference sequence). The V and J ends lost 1 base and 7 bases respectively, with 20 bases between them. The CDR3 spans 17 residues. CDR3 protein: CASSIVLGGSRRNEQFF. CDR3 nucleotides: TGTGCCAGTAGTATAGTTCTGGGCGGCTCCCGGCGGAATGAGCAGTTCTTC.

This chain connects TRBV5-4 to TRBJ2-1, with D possibly matching TRBD2 (5 bases). The germline V and J ends were trimmed by 0 bases and 7 bases, with 14 bases remaining between them. The germline CDR1 and CDR2 sequences are SGHNT and YYREEE (reference sequence). The CDR3 consists of 15 residues. The CDR3 DNA is TGTGCCAGCAGCTTGGGTGTAGCGCCCTGGAATGAGCAGTTCTTC. This encodes CASSLGVAPWNEQFF.